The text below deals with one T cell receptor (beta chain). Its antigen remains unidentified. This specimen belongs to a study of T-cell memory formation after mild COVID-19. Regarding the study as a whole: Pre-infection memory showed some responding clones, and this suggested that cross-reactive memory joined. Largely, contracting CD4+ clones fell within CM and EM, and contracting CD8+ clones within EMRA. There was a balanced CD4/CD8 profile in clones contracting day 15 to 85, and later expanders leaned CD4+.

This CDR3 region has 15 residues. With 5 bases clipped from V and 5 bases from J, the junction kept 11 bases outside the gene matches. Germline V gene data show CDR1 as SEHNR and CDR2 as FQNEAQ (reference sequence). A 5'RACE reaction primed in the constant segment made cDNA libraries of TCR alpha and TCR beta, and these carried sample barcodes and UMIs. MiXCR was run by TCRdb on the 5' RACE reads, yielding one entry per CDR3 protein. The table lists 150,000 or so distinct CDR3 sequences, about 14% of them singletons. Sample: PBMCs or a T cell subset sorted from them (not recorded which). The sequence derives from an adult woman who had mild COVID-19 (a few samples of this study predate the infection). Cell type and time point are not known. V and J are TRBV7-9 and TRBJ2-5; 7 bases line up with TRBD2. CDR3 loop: CASSPRASGWETQYF. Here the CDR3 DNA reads TGTGCCAGCAGCCCACGGGCTAGCGGATGGGAGACCCAGTACTTC.